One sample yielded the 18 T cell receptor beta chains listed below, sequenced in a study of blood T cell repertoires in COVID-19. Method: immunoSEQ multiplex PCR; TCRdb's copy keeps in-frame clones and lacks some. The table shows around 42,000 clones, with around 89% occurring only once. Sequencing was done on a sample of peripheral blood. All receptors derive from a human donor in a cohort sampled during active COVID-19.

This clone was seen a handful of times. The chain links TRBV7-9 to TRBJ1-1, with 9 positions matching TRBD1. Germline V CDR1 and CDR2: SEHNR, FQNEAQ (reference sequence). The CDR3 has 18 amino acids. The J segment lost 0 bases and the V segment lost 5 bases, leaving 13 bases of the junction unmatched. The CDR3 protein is CASSLLGQGRSLNTEAFF. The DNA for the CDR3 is TGTGCCAGCAGCCTGCTAGGACAGGGGAGATCCTTGAACACTGAAGCTTTCTTT.

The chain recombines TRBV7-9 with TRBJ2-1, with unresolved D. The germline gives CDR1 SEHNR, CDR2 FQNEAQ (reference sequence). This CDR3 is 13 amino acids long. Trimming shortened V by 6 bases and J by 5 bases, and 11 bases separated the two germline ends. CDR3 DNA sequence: TGTGCCAGCAGATTACTACTCGACAATGAGCAGTTCTTC. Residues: CASRLLLDNEQFF.

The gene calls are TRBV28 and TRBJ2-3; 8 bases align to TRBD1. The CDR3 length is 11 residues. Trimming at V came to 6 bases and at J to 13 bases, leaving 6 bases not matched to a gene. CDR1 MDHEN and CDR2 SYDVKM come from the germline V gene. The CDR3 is CASRIQGEEYF. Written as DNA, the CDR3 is TGTGCCAGCAGGATACAGGGGGAGGAGTATTTT.

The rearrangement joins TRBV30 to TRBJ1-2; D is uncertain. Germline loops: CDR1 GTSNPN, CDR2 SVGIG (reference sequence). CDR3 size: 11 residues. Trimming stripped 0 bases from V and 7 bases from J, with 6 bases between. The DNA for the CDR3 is TGTGCCTGGAGTGTGGGAGTTGGCTACACCTTC. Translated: CAWSVGVGYTF.

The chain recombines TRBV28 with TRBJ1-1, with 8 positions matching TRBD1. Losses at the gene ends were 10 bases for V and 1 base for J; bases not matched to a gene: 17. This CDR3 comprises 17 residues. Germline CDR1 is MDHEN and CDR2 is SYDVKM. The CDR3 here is CAIPLCTGGRWNTEAFF. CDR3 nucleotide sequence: TGTGCCATTCCACTTTGTACAGGGGGAAGATGGAACACTGAAGCTTTCTTT.

CDR3 residues: CASSGRRRTGASEQYF. The CDR3 DNA is TGTGCCAGCAGTGGCCGCCGAAGGACAGGGGCGAGCGAGCAGTACTTC. The chain has TRBV6-2 or TRBV6-3 and TRBJ2-7, with TRBD1 matching 9 bases. V lost 5 bases to trimming and J lost 6 bases; unmatched junction nucleotides: 14. The CDR3 has 16 residues. The germline V gene has CDR1 MNHEY and CDR2 SVGEGT.

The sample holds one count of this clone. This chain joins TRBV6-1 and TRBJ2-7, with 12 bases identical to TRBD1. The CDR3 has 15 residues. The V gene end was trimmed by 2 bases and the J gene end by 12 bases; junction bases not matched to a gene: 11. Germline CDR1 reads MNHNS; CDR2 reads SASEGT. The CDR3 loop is CASSEYGTGGALPYF. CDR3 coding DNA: TGTGCCAGCAGTGAATATGGGACAGGGGGCGCTCTCCCGTACTTC.

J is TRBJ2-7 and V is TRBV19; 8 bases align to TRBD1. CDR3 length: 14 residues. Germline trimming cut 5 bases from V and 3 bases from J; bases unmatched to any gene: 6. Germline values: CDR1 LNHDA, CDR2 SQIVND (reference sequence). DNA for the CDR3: TGTGCCAGTAGTCTTCCCGGGACAGGCTACGAGCAGTACTTC. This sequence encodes CASSLPGTGYEQYF.

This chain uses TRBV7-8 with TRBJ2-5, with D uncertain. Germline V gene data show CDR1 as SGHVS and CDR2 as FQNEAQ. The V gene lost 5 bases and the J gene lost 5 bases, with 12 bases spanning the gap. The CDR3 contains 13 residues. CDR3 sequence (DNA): TGTGCCAGCAGCCCTCGGTTGAGTGAGACCCAGTACTTC. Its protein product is CASSPRLSETQYF.

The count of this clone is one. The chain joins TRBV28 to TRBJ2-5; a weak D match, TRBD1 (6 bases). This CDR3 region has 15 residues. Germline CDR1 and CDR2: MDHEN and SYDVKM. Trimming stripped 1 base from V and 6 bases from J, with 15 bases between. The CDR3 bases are TGTGCCAGCAGTTTATCAGGGGCCCCCACAAAGACCCAGTACTTC. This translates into CASSLSGAPTKTQYF.

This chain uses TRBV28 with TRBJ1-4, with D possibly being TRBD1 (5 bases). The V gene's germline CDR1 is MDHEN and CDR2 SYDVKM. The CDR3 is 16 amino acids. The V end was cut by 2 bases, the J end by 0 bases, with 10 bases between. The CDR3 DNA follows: TGTGCCAGCAGTTTAGAAGGGACTGCAACTAATGAAAAACTGTTTTTT. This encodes CASSLEGTATNEKLFF.

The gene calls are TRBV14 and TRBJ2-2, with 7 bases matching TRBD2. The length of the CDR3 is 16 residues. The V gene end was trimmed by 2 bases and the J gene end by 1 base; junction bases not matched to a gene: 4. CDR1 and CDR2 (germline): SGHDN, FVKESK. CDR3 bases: TGTGCCAGCAGCCAATTAACGGGAGGGAACACCGGGGAGCTGTTTTTT. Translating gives CASSQLTGGNTGELFF.

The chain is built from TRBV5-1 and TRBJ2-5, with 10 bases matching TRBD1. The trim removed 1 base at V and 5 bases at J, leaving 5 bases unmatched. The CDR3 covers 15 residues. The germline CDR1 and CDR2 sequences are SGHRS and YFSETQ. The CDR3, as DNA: TGCGCCAGCAGCTTGAGGGGACAGGGGACCGAGACCCAGTACTTC. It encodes CASSLRGQGTETQYF.

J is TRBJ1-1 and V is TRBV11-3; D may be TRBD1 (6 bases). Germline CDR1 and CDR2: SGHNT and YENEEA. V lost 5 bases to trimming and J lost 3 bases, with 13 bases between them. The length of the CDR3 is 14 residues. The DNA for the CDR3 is TGTGCCAGCAGCGGACCGGGACAAGACACTGAAGCTTTCTTT. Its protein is CASSGPGQDTEAFF.

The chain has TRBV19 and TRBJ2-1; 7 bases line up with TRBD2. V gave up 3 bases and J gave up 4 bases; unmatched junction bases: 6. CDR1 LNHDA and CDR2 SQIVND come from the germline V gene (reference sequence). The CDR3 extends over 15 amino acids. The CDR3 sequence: CASSISSGAYNEQFF. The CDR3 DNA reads TGTGCCAGTAGTATCTCCAGCGGGGCGTACAATGAGCAGTTCTTC.

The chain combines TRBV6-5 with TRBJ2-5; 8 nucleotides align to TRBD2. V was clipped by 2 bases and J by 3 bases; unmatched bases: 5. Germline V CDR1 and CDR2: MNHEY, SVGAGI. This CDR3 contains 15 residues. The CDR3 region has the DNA TGTGCCAGCAGTTACGGGACTAGTCTTAAAGAGACCCAGTACTTC. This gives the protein CASSYGTSLKETQYF.

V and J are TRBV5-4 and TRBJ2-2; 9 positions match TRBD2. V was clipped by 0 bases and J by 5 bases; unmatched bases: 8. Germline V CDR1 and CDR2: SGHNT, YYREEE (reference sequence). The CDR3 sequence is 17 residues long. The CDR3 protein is CASSLAAGGPGTGELFF. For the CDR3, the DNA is TGTGCCAGCAGCTTGGCGGCGGGAGGGCCCGGGACCGGGGAGCTGTTTTTT.

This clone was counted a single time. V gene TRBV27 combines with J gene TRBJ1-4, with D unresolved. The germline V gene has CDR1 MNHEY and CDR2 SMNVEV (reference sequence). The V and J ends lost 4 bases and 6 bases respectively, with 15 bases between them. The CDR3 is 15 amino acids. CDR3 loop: CASSSPGGSDEKLFF. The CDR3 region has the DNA TGTGCCAGCAGTTCACCCGGAGGGTCGGATGAAAAACTGTTTTTT.